This T cell receptor beta chain was obtained from a study of T-cell memory formation after mild COVID-19. Study-wide results and limits: Pre-infection memory harbored some responding clones, suggesting cross-reactive memory joined.

TCRdb reanalysed the 5' RACE reads using MiXCR and keeps one entry per CDR3 protein. The sample comprises under 85,000 distinct CDR3 sequences, about 15% of which are singletons, and 30% to 35% rests with the top ten. Comment on this clonotype: Its antigen is not known.

CDR1 and CDR2 from the germline V gene are SGHVS and FQNEAQ. With 1 base removed from V and 3 bases from J, the gap between germline ends came to 10 bases. The CDR3 totals 15 residues. The sample consisted of PBMCs or a T cell subset sorted from them (not recorded which). This clonotype was obtained from an adult woman who had mild COVID-19 (a few samples of this study predate the infection). Cell type and time point are not known. The V gene is TRBV7-8, the J gene TRBJ2-1, with TRBD2 as a possible D gene (5 bases). For the CDR3, the DNA is TGTGCCAGCAGCTTAGAATACGGGAACTACAATGAGCAGTTCTTC. Its protein is CASSLEYGNYNEQFF.